Included here is one TCR beta chain sequence, with context. Clones were sequenced by immunoSEQ multiplex PCR, and TCRdb holds only the in-frame ones, with some missing. In the table there are about 400,000 clones, roughly 89% of which are singletons. This entry is derived from a study of blood T cell repertoires in COVID-19. Study in general: The cDNA or gDNA used as material had been derived from T cells, B-cell-depleted T cells, or PBMCs.

Those enrolled, adults aged roughly 18 to 90 years, came from under 25 US areas. Cohort 3 donors counted as recovered after two negative PCRs, clearance, or resolved symptoms. From germline, CDR1 is MNHEY and CDR2 SVGAGI. The ends lost 5 bases at V and 3 bases at J; junction bases unmatched: 5. The CDR3 is made up of 14 amino acids. This clonotype originated in a woman under 40 who had recovered from COVID-19. Sequenced input: PBMCs or T cells enriched from blood (not recorded which). The J gene is TRBJ2-3, the V gene TRBV6-5; 7 bases are shared with TRBD1. CDR3 in amino acids: CASSSRQGTDTQYF. DNA of the CDR3: TGTGCCAGCAGTAGCCGACAGGGTACAGATACGCAGTATTTT.